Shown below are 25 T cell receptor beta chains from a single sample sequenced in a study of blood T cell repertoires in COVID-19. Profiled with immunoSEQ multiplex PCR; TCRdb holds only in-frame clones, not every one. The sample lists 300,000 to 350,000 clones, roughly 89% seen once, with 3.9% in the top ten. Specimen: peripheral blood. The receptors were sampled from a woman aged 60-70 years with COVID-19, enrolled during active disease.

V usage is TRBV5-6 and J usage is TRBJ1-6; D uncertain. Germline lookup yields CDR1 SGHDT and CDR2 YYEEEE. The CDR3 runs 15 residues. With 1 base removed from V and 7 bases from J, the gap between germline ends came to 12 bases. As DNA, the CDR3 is TGTGCCAGCAGCTTGCGCTCGGGGATCAATTCACCCCTCCACTTT. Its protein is CASSLRSGINSPLHF.

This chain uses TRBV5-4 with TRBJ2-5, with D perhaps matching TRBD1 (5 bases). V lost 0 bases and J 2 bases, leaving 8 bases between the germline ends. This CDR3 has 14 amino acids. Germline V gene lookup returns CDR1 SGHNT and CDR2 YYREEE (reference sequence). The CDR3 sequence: CASSLVGVQETQYF. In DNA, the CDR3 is TGTGCCAGCAGCTTGGTAGGGGTACAAGAGACCCAGTACTTC.

The CDR3 loop is CATSRDFRDRGGSTEAFF. The CDR3 region has the DNA TGTGCCACCAGCAGAGATTTCCGGGACAGGGGCGGGAGCACTGAAGCTTTCTTT. V is TRBV15 and J is TRBJ1-1; TRBD1 matches 10 bases. This CDR3 contains 18 residues. V lost 0 bases and J lost 4; bases outside the gene matches: 11. Germline V gives CDR1 LNHNV, CDR2 YYDKDF (reference sequence).

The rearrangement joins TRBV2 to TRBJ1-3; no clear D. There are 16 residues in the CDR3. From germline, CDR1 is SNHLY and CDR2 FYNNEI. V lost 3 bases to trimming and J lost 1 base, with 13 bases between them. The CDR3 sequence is CASSEENPLSGNTIYF. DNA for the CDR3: TGTGCCAGCAGTGAGGAGAACCCTCTTTCTGGAAACACCATATATTTT.

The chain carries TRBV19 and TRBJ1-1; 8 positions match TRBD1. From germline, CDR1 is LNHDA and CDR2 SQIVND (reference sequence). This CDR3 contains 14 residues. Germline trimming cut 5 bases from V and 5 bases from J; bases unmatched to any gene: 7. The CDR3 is CASSSLDRETEAFF. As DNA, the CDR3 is TGTGCCAGTAGTTCCCTGGACAGGGAAACTGAAGCTTTCTTT.

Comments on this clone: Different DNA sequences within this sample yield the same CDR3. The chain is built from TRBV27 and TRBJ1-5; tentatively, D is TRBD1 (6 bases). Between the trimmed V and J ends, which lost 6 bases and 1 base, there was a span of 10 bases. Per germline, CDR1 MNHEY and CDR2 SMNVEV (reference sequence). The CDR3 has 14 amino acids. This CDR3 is CASSPQGSNQPQHF. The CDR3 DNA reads TGTGCCAGCAGCCCTCAGGGGAGCAATCAGCCCCAGCATTTT.

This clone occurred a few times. CDR3: CAIRRDSNQPQHF. The CDR3 nucleotides are TGTGCCATCCGACGGGATAGCAATCAGCCCCAGCATTTT. The chain links TRBV10-3 to TRBJ1-5; D call uncertain. The CDR3 is 13 residues long. Trimming took 8 bases from V and 0 from J, leaving 8 bases between them. Germline loops: CDR1 ENHRY, CDR2 SYGVKD.

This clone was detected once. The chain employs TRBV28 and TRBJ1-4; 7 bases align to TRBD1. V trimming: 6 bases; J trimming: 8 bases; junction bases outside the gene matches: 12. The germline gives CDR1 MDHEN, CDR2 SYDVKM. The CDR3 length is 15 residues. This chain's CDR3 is CASSGGQDVKEKLFF. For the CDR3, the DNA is TGTGCCAGCAGCGGTGGACAGGACGTAAAAGAAAAACTGTTTTTT.

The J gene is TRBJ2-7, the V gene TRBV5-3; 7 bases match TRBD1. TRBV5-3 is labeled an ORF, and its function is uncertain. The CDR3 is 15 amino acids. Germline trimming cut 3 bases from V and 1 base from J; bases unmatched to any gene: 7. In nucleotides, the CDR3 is TGTGCCAGAAGCTACTACGACAGGGCGTCCTACGAGCAGTACTTC. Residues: CARSYYDRASYEQYF.

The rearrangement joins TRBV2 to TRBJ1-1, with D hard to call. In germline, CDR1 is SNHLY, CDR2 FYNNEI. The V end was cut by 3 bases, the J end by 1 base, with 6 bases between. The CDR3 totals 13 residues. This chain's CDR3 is CASSEARNTEAFF. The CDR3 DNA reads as TGTGCCAGCAGTGAGGCCAGGAACACTGAAGCTTTCTTT.

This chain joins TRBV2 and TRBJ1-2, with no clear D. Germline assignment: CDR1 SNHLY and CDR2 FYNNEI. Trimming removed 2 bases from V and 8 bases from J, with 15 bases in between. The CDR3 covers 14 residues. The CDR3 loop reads CASSEIRSGTGYTF. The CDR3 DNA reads TGTGCCAGCAGTGAAATTCGGTCAGGAACGGGCTACACCTTC.

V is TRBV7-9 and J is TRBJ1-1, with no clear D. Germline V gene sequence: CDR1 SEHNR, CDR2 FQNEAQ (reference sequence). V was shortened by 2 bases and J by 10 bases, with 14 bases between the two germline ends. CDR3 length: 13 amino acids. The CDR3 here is CASSLRQRGVAFF. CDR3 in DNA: TGTGCCAGCAGCTTAAGGCAGAGAGGTGTAGCTTTCTTT.

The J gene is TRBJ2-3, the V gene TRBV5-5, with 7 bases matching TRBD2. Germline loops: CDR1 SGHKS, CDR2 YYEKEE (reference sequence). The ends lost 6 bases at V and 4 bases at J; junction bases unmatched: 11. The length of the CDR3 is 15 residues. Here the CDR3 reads CASTNLGGMSDTQYF. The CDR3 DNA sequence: TGTGCCAGCACCAACTTGGGGGGGATGTCAGATACGCAGTATTTT.

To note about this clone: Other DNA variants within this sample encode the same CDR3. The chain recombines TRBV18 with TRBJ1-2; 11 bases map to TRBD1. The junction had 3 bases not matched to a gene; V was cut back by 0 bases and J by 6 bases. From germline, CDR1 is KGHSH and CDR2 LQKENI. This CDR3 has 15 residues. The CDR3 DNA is TGTGCCAGCTCACCACCGGGACAGGGGGAACATGGCTACACCTTC. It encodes CASSPPGQGEHGYTF.

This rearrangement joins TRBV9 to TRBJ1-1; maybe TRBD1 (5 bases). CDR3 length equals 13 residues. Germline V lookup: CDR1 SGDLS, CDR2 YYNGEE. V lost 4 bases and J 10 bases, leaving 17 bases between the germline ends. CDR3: CASSLEGSGGAFF. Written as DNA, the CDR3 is TGTGCCAGCAGCCTAGAGGGGAGCGGGGGAGCTTTCTTT.

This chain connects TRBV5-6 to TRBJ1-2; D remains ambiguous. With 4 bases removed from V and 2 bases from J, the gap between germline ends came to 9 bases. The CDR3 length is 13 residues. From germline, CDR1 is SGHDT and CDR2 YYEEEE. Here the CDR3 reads CASSVTPNYGYTF. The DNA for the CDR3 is TGTGCCAGCAGCGTAACACCCAACTATGGCTACACCTTC.

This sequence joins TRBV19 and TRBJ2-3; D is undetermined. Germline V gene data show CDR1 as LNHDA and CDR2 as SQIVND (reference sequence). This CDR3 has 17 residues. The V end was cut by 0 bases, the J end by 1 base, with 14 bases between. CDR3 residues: CASSIDLAGSGTDTQYF. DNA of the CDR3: TGTGCCAGTAGTATAGATCTGGCAGGTTCGGGCACAGATACGCAGTATTTT.

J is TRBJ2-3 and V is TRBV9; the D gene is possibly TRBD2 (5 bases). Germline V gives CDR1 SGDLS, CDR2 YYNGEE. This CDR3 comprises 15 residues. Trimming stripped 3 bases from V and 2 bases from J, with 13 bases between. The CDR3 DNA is TGTGCCAGCAGCGCGGGATCATTTATCACAGATACGCAGTATTTT. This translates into CASSAGSFITDTQYF.

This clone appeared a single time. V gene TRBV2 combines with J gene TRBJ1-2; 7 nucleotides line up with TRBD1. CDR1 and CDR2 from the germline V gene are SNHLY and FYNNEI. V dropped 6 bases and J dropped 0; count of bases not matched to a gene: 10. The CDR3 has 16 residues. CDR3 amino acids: CASRSPGGSANYGYTF. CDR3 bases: TGTGCCAGCAGATCACCAGGGGGATCGGCTAACTATGGCTACACCTTC. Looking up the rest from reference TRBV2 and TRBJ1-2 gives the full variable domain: EPEVTQTPSHQVTQMGQEVILRCVPISNHLYFYWYRQILGQKVEFLVSFYNNEISEKSEIFDDQFSVERPDGSNFTLKIRSTKLEDSAMYFCASRSPGGSANYGYTFGSGTRLTVV.

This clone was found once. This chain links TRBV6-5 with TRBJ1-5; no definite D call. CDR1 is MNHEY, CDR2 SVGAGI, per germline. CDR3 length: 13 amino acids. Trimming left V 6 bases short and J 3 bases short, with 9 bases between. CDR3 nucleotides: TGTGCCAGCAGGCCCTATGCCAATCAGCCCCAGCATTTT. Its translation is CASRPYANQPQHF.

CDR3 amino acids: CASSIASNYNEQFF. In DNA, the CDR3 is TGTGCCAGTAGTATAGCGTCTAATTACAATGAGCAGTTCTTC. V gene TRBV19 combines with J gene TRBJ2-1; D not resolved. Germline V gene data show CDR1 as LNHDA and CDR2 as SQIVND (reference sequence). Trimming shortened V by 1 base and J by 4 bases, and 8 bases separated the two germline ends. The CDR3 has 14 amino acids.

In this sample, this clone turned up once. The CDR3 DNA reads as TGTGCCAGCAGTGGAGAGGGACTGATGAATACGCAGTATTTT. This translates into CASSGEGLMNTQYF. The chain employs TRBV2 and TRBJ2-3; the D gene is possibly TRBD2 (6 bases). Deletions cut 4 bases from V and 7 bases from J, with 15 bases between. Looked up from germline, CDR1 is SNHLY and CDR2 is FYNNEI. This CDR3 is built from 14 residues. The whole variable domain, remainder taken from reference TRBV2 and TRBJ2-3, is EPEVTQTPSHQVTQMGQEVILRCVPISNHLYFYWYRQILGQKVEFLVSFYNNEISEKSEIFDDQFSVERPDGSNFTLKIRSTKLEDSAMYFCASSGEGLMNTQYFGPGTRLTVL.

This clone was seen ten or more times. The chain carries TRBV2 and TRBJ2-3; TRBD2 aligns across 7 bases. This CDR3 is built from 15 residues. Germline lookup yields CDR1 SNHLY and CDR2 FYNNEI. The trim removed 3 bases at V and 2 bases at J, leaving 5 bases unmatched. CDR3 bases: TGTGCCAGCAGTGAGTCGGCGGGGGACACAGATACGCAGTATTTT. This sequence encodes CASSESAGDTDTQYF.

CDR3 in DNA: TGTGCCAGCACCAATTCGCTAGGTGGTGCTTTCTTT. As protein: CASTNSLGGAFF. This chain joins TRBV28 and TRBJ1-1; D gene ambiguous. The CDR3 length is 12 residues. Germline lookup yields CDR1 MDHEN and CDR2 SYDVKM. Trimming left V 7 bases short and J 11 bases short, with 17 bases between.

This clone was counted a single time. The DNA of the CDR3 is TGCGCCAGCAGTGATAACAGGGGAAGGGCTGAAGCTTTCTTT. Its protein is CASSDNRGRAEAFF. V and J are TRBV10-2 and TRBJ1-1; 7 positions agree with TRBD1. V shed 3 bases, J shed 6 bases, and the junction held 7 bases outside the gene matches. The V gene's germline CDR1 is WSHSY and CDR2 SAAADI. CDR3 length: 14 amino acids.